A selection of T cell receptor beta chains follows, all from one sample in a study of Tregs in tolerant kidney transplant recipients. Sequenced by immunoSEQ multiplex PCR; TCRdb stores in-frame clones only, minus some. The sample lists about 55,000 clones; over 80% were seen once. This material consisted of CD8+ T cells from blood (PBMCs), taken 24 months after the transplant. The receptors shown here come from a human patient who received a combined kidney and bone marrow transplant. Certain T cells may be donor cells from the graft. Each CDR3 is given with its conserved first and last residue. D genes are given only for firm matches. The size entry is marked missing in some rows and otherwise reads once, few, many or a size class.

D: TRBD1; size: -; J: TRBJ1-4; length: 16; V: TRBV5-8; CDR3: CASSYETGQRNEKLFF; DNA: TGTGCCAGCAGTTACGAAACGGGACAGCGTAATGAAAAACTGTTTTTT
D: TRBD2; size: -; J: TRBJ2-2; length: 18; V: TRBV4-1; CDR3: CASSQAPGGFRVTGELFF; DNA: TGCGCCAGCAGCCAAGCTCCGGGGGGGTTTAGGGTCACCGGGGAGCTGTTTTTT
D: -; size: once; J: TRBJ2-6; length: 17; V: TRBV27; CDR3: CASSPLDSDSGANVLTF; DNA: TGTGCCAGCAGCCCTCTGGACAGCGACTCTGGGGCCAACGTCCTGACTTTC
D: TRBD1; size: -; J: TRBJ2-7; length: 16; V: TRBV4-1; CDR3: CASSQAPGQGALEQYF; DNA: TGCGCCAGCAGCCAGGCTCCGGGACAGGGGGCTCTCGAGCAGTACTTC
D: -; size: -; J: TRBJ2-5; length: 15; V: TRBV7-9; CDR3: CASSSARENQETQYF; DNA: TGTGCCAGCAGCTCCGCCCGGGAGAACCAAGAGACCCAGTACTTC
D: TRBD1; size: -; J: TRBJ2-3; length: 15; V: TRBV5-1; CDR3: CASSSGQGNPDTQYF; DNA: TGCGCCAGCAGCTCGGGACAGGGGAACCCAGATACGCAGTATTTT
D: TRBD2; size: -; J: TRBJ2-1; length: 16; V: TRBV4-1; CDR3: CASSQGREVPYNEQFF; DNA: TGCGCCAGCAGCCAAGGGCGGGAGGTACCCTACAATGAGCAGTTCTTC
D: -; size: -; J: TRBJ2-5; length: 14; V: TRBV7-8; CDR3: CASSFIGLKETQYF; DNA: TGTGCCAGCAGCTTCATCGGACTTAAGGAGACCCAGTACTTC
D: -; size: -; J: TRBJ1-2; length: 13; V: TRBV27; CDR3: CASSLTGNYGYTF; DNA: TGTGCCAGCAGTTTGACTGGTAACTATGGCTACACCTTC
D: TRBD2; size: -; J: TRBJ2-5; length: 17; V: TRBV10-3; CDR3: CAISESTLTSSQETQYF; DNA: TGTGCCATCAGTGAGTCTACCTTGACTAGCAGCCAAGAGACCCAGTACTTC
D: -; size: once; J: TRBJ2-1; length: 14; V: TRBV18; CDR3: CASSPTGVNGEQFF; DNA: TGTGCCAGCTCACCAACGGGGGTCAATGGTGAGCAGTTCTTC
D: TRBD1; size: -; J: TRBJ1-5; length: 15; V: TRBV7-3; CDR3: CASSSDDRGREPQHF; DNA: TGTGCCAGCAGCTCAGATGACAGGGGGCGAGAGCCCCAGCATTTT
D: -; size: -; J: TRBJ1-5; length: 14; V: TRBV27; CDR3: CASSFGHSNQPQHF; DNA: TGTGCCAGCAGTTTCGGACATTCCAATCAGCCCCAGCATTTT
D: -; size: -; J: TRBJ2-1; length: 16; V: TRBV5-1; CDR3: CASSFHYFSSFHEQFF; DNA: TGCGCCAGCAGCTTTCATTATTTCTCTAGCTTTCATGAGCAGTTCTTC
D: -; size: -; J: TRBJ1-5; length: 15; V: TRBV28; CDR3: CASSAREDSNQPQHF; DNA: TGTGCCAGCAGCGCCCGCGAAGATAGCAATCAGCCCCAGCATTTT
D: TRBD1; size: -; J: TRBJ1-1; length: 16; V: TRBV9; CDR3: CASSVGGTGGNTEAFF; DNA: TGTGCCAGCAGCGTTGGGGGGACAGGGGGGAACACTGAAGCTTTCTTT